What follows describes a single T cell receptor beta chain. This clonotype was seen only a few times. Its antigen is currently not known. No base quality information exists; no much larger clone differs at one position. The TCR beta CDR3 regions were amplified from RNA transcripts. The TCR CDR3 was subjected to a first round of RT-PCR using the HTBI primer set and the Qiagen OneStep RT-PCR kit. Libraries were constructed in a second round of multiplex PCR, after which size selection and purification were performed. Libraries were sequenced paired-end with 100 bp reads on an Illumina HiSeq2000. The study's own analysis went as follows. SOAPnuke was used to process the raw data, throwing out any read that contained adapters or uncalled bases, had a mean Phred below 15, or lacked an exact constant-primer or identifier match. High-quality paired reads were merged using COPE v1.2.5, and each unique nucleotide sequence was defined as a clonotype. MiTCR v1.1 was used to align the clonotypes against IMGT TRBV, TRBD and TRBJ reference segments. Analysis was restricted to V-J combinations with a frequency above 0.0001, which covered 99.2% of repertoires. The TCS score was defined as the ratio of F50 (clonal expansion) to E x V (chaos), calculated using BLOSUM62-based TCRdist between CDR3 peptides within each V-J. Welch's t-statistics and random forest reduced around 520 V-J features to 13, which were used in a naive Bayes classifier (R e1071). TCRdb reprocessed the public reads (quality trimming at Q25 with fastp, clone calling with MiXCR) and kept in-frame beta chains. Identical CDR3 protein sequences are pooled into one entry, listed with their most common genes and DNA. The V and J calls reflect TCRdb's pipeline rather than the authors' work. In this sample the table shows about 400,000 distinct CDR3 sequences, roughly an eighth of which occur a single time. Approximately 5.3% of the sample goes to the ten largest clones.

This entry is derived from a study of T cells in Graves' hyperthyroidism and ophthalmopathy (dated by TCRdb to between 2018 and 2020). For the wider study: Peripheral blood was collected at initial diagnosis, before any treatment. A discovery cohort of approximately 100 patients, roughly 45 with Graves' ophthalmopathy and fewer than 65 with stable Graves' hyperthyroidism, was used to find distinguishing TCR V-J signatures. Prospective prediction of ophthalmopathy was tested in an independent validation cohort of approximately 18 hyperthyroidism patients and roughly 16 patients who later progressed to ophthalmopathy. The 95 to 100 discovery patients were randomly divided into training and test sets at a 7:3 ratio. In addition, the study compared T-cell repertoires in thyroid tissue and in blood from roughly six Graves' hyperthyroidism patients. After sampling, hyperthyroidism patients received methimazole starting at 30 mg daily, and ophthalmopathy patients received high-dose intravenous methylprednisolone. TCR Vbeta CDR3 sequencing of approximately 140 peripheral blood samples (over 40 ophthalmopathy, 75 or so hyperthyroidism and approximately 17 progressor patients) is reported in the paper.

Overall study results and their limits: During validation, the model predicted progression to ophthalmopathy a median of approximately 6.5 months ahead of onset, with almost 71% sensitivity and almost 75% specificity. A 13 V-J signature model separated ophthalmopathy from stable hyperthyroidism, with over 85% sensitivity and 81% to 82% specificity in cross-validation and 80%/75% in testing. Blood samples also contained most of the expanded thyroid clonotypes (frequency above 0.001), which suggests that blood repertoires may reflect thyroid immune responses. Sample size was not statistically predetermined, and blinding of investigators to group allocation was not performed.

Graves' hyperthyroidism was defined as stable when no progression to ophthalmopathy occurred over 18 months of follow-up. Hyperthyroidism patients were newly diagnosed, with disease duration under 2 months, and aged 18 to 65 years. Patients with uncontrolled infections, other autoimmune diseases, pregnancy or lactation were excluded. Diagnoses were based on clinical symptoms, serum thyroxine and TRAb, thyroid ultrasound and orbital computed tomography. PBMCs were isolated from more than 8 ml of fresh peripheral blood by Ficoll-Paque density gradient centrifugation. Total RNA was extracted with Trizol reagent, and quality was checked on an Agilent 2100 Bioanalyzer. Sequences were obtained from blood. The receptor comes from a young woman with Graves' hyperthyroidism.

CDR3 protein: CAWGDGSLNEKLFF. The DNA is TGTGCCTGGGGTGACGGCTCTCTCAATGAAAAACTGTTTTTT. The chain links TRBV30 with TRBJ1-4; no D gene call is confident. The CDR3, cysteine through phenylalanine, is 14 amino acids long. Solely the CDR3 DNA is kept, with 42 bases framed from the first base. The trim is 5 bases for V and 5 bases for J, with a gap of 15 bases between the germline ends. The germline V gene (reference sequence) sets CDR1 to GTSNPN and CDR2 to SVGIG.